This T cell receptor beta chain was retrieved from a study of early T cells in non-severe SARS-CoV-2 infection. This clonotype was counted a few times. Tagging with unique molecular identifiers was applied to individual cDNA molecules. TCRdb processed the 5' RACE reads anew with MiXCR; each CDR3 protein has one entry. This sample carries some 40,000 distinct CDR3 sequences, more than 10% of them seen once, and the ten largest clones take 15% to 20%. With 5 bases removed from V and 10 bases from J, the gap between germline ends came to 15 bases. The CDR3 consists of 13 residues. Germline CDR1 and CDR2: SGHTA and FQGTGA.

This TCR was recovered from an adult who was a healthcare worker with PCR-confirmed SARS-CoV-2 infection or an uninfected control (not recorded which). Sequencing was performed on whole blood. The rearrangement uses TRBV7-3 and TRBJ2-1, with D perhaps given as TRBD1 or TRBD2 (5 bases each). Written as DNA, the CDR3 is TGTGCCAGCAGCCGGGACCCTATGGTGGAGCAGTTCTTC. Translating gives CASSRDPMVEQFF.